Below are 27 T cell receptor beta chains sequenced from a single sample in a study of blood T cell repertoires in COVID-19 (dated by TCRdb to the early 2020s). The library was made by the immunoSEQ multiplex PCR assay. The table was pulled from immuneACCESS by TCRdb, which kept in-frame rearrangements only. Such tables lose some clones; where checked, under half of the loss comes from unresolved V genes, and the rest has no known cause. Here the sample has around 47,000 clones; about 87% occur a single time. Of the sample, about 4% is held by the ten largest clones. Sample: peripheral blood. The receptors stem from a man aged 35-49 years with COVID-19, enrolled during active disease.

The J gene is TRBJ1-2, the V gene TRBV3-1 (or the pseudogene TRBV3-2); no clear D. V was shortened by 0 bases and J by 5 bases, with 13 bases between the two germline ends. The V gene's germline CDR1 is LGHDT and CDR2 YNNKEL (reference sequence). The CDR3 covers 15 residues. The CDR3 is CASSQDWGVGYGYTF. The CDR3 nucleotides are TGTGCCAGCAGCCAAGATTGGGGAGTGGGGTATGGCTACACCTTC.

The chain links TRBV7-2 to TRBJ2-7; 10 nucleotides agree with TRBD2. Germline lookup yields CDR1 SGHTA and CDR2 FQGNSA. Trimming at V came to 3 bases and at J to 4 bases, leaving 6 bases not matched to a gene. The CDR3 sequence is 15 residues long. The CDR3 loop is CASSFKAGGPYEQYF. The CDR3, as DNA: TGTGCCAGCAGCTTTAAAGCGGGGGGGCCTTACGAGCAGTACTTC.

The V call is TRBV5-4, the J call TRBJ2-3, with TRBD2 matching 10 bases. The germline V gene has CDR1 SGHNT and CDR2 YYREEE (reference sequence). This CDR3 has 16 amino acids. V shed 3 bases and J 3 bases; nucleotides not matched to a gene: 7. For the CDR3, the DNA is TGTGCCAGCAGCTCGAGCGGGAGGGCCTGGACAGATACGCAGTATTTT. Its translation is CASSSSGRAWTDTQYF.

J is TRBJ1-2 and V is TRBV10-3; no clear D gene. Trimming removed 6 bases at V and 3 bases at J, with 8 bases between. Per germline, CDR1 ENHRY and CDR2 SYGVKD. The CDR3 consists of 12 residues. The CDR3 DNA reads TGTGCCATCAGGTTTGGAGACTATGGCTACACCTTC. Translated: CAIRFGDYGYTF.

CDR3: CSASGSDRGNDEQFF. The CDR3, as DNA: TGCAGTGCTAGTGGGTCGGACAGGGGGAACGATGAGCAGTTCTTC. V gene TRBV20-1 combines with J gene TRBJ2-1; TRBD1 matches at 10 bases. Losses at the gene ends were 3 bases for V and 8 bases for J; bases not matched to a gene: 10. Germline V CDR1 and CDR2: DFQATT, SNEGSKA (reference sequence). The CDR3 runs to 15 residues.

DNA for the CDR3: TGTGCCAGCAGTGAAGCGCGAGAAGCGGGGCAGTACTTC. It encodes CASSEAREAGQYF. The chain joins TRBV6-1 to TRBJ2-7; weak D call: TRBD2 (6 bases). Germline-derived CDR1 and CDR2 are MNHNS and SASEGT. The V gene lost 0 bases and the J gene lost 9 bases, with 12 bases spanning the gap. CDR3 size: 13 residues.

This rearrangement joins TRBV18 to TRBJ2-3, with 12 bases matching TRBD2. Germline V lookup: CDR1 KGHSH, CDR2 LQKENI. The CDR3 contains 15 residues. V was pared by 3 bases and J by 5 bases, with 3 bases of the junction left unmatched. The CDR3 loop reads CASSPRTSGKDTQYF. DNA of the CDR3: TGTGCCAGCTCACCGAGGACTAGCGGGAAAGATACGCAGTATTTT.

This chain uses TRBV28 with TRBJ2-3; 7 bases match TRBD1. The J segment lost 0 bases and the V segment lost 5 bases, leaving 8 bases of the junction unmatched. The germline gives CDR1 MDHEN, CDR2 SYDVKM. The CDR3 spans 16 residues. The CDR3 region has the DNA TGTGCCAGCAGTCAACAGGGGCCTCCTAGCACAGATACGCAGTATTTT. Translation gives CASSQQGPPSTDTQYF.

This chain links TRBV13 with TRBJ1-1, with TRBD1 matching 10 bases. CDR1 and CDR2 (germline): PRHDT, FYEKMQ (reference sequence). With V trimmed by 4 bases and J by 3 bases, 8 bases remained unmatched. This CDR3 has 16 residues. CDR3 DNA sequence: TGTGCCAGCAGCTACGGGACAGGGGTAGGGTACACTGAAGCTTTCTTT. Encoded protein: CASSYGTGVGYTEAFF.

The chain combines TRBV19 with TRBJ1-2; D not resolved. The V and J ends lost 4 bases and 1 base respectively, with 10 bases between them. CDR1 is LNHDA and CDR2 is SQIVND in the germline V gene (reference sequence). The CDR3 spans 14 residues. The CDR3 loop reads CASSNEELNYGYTF. The CDR3 region has the DNA TGTGCCAGTAGTAATGAAGAACTTAACTATGGCTACACCTTC.

This clone was observed a handful of times. The chain carries TRBV9 and TRBJ1-4; 8 bases are shared with TRBD1. This CDR3 region has 14 residues. Trimming at V came to 3 bases and at J to 8 bases, leaving 6 bases not matched to a gene. Germline V gene lookup returns CDR1 SGDLS and CDR2 YYNGEE. In DNA form, the CDR3 reads TGTGCCAGCAGCGCCCAGGGGGCGGGGGAAAAACTGTTTTTT. Translating it yields CASSAQGAGEKLFF.

This clone has just one count. The CDR3, as DNA: TGTGCCACCAGTGATTTGGGGAGCGTAGAGACCCAGTACTTC. Its protein is CATSDLGSVETQYF. V and J are TRBV24-1 and TRBJ2-5, with D possibly matching TRBD2 (5 bases). CDR3 length: 14 amino acids. Trimming removed 0 bases at V and 4 bases at J, with 8 bases between. CDR1 and CDR2 (germline): KGHDR, SFDVKD.

The chain couples TRBV19 to TRBJ1-3; 8 nucleotides line up with TRBD1. V trimming: 7 bases; J trimming: 4 bases; junction bases outside the gene matches: 6. The CDR3 loop spans 14 amino acids. Germline CDR1 is LNHDA and CDR2 is SQIVND (reference sequence). The chain's CDR3 is CASIKTGDGNTIYF. The CDR3 region has the DNA TGTGCCAGTATCAAGACAGGGGACGGAAACACCATATATTTT.

The chain is built from TRBV29-1 and TRBJ1-2, with TRBD1 matching 8 bases. Looked up from germline, CDR1 is SQVTM and CDR2 is ANQGSEA. CDR3 length: 13 amino acids. The V segment lost 5 bases and the J segment 7 bases; nucleotides outside the gene matches: 9. The CDR3 DNA sequence: TGCAGCGTTTACGATCAGGGGGCGCGTGGCTACACCTTC. This translates into CSVYDQGARGYTF.

The V and J genes are TRBV4-1 and TRBJ2-5; weak D call: TRBD1 (6 bases). CDR3 length: 13 amino acids. V was pared by 6 bases and J by 4 bases, with 12 bases between. Germline loops: CDR1 MGHRA, CDR2 YSYEKL. The CDR3: CASSLVGGETQYF. In DNA, the CDR3 is TGCGCCAGCAGTCTCGTAGGGGGAGAGACCCAGTACTTC.

The chain couples TRBV12-3 or TRBV12-4 to TRBJ1-2; no clear D gene. V lost 6 bases, J lost 8 bases, and 13 bases lay in between. The CDR3 spans 12 residues. The CDR3 region has the DNA TGTGCCAGCAGGCCTACATTCGGGGGCTACACCTTC. It translates to CASRPTFGGYTF.

The rearrangement joins TRBV10-3 to TRBJ2-1, with 8 bases that match TRBD2. Germline V lookup: CDR1 ENHRY, CDR2 SYGVKD. V was pared by 1 base and J by 7 bases, with 6 bases of the junction left unmatched. The CDR3 consists of 15 residues. In DNA, the CDR3 is TGTGCCATCAGTGAGTTGAGCGGGAGTGTGAATGAGCAGTTCTTC. Its translation: CAISELSGSVNEQFF.

This chain joins TRBV6-4 and TRBJ2-7; D call uncertain. Per germline, CDR1 MRHNA and CDR2 SNTAGT. The CDR3 contains 12 residues. V lost 7 bases, J lost 4 bases, and 11 bases lay in between. The CDR3: CASTVARYEQYF. In DNA form, the CDR3 reads TGTGCCAGCACAGTGGCGCGGTACGAGCAGTACTTC.

The chain joins TRBV19 to TRBJ1-6; D gene unclear. V was cut by 5 bases and J by 6 bases, with 11 bases left in between. CDR1 is LNHDA, CDR2 SQIVND, per germline (reference sequence). The CDR3 consists of 14 residues. As DNA, the CDR3 is TGTGCCAGTAGTGCGGGGATGGGTAATTCACCCCTCCACTTT. Translated, it gives CASSAGMGNSPLHF. The full variable domain, its missing parts supplied by reference TRBV19 and TRBJ1-6, is DGGITQSPKYLFRKEGQNVTLSCEQNLNHDAMYWYRQDPGQGLRLIYYSQIVNDFQKGDIAEGYSVSREKKESFPLTVTSAQKNPTAFYLCASSAGMGNSPLHFGNGTRLTVT.

This sequence joins TRBV19 and TRBJ2-2; possible D gene TRBD1, 6 bases. This CDR3 comprises 16 residues. V gave up 5 bases and J gave up 6 bases, with 19 bases separating them. Germline-derived CDR1 and CDR2 are LNHDA and SQIVND (reference sequence). CDR3 sequence: CASSRQRLGAAGELFF. The CDR3 DNA reads as TGTGCCAGTAGTCGCCAGCGGTTGGGGGCAGCCGGGGAGCTGTTTTTT.

J is TRBJ2-3 and V is TRBV30; TRBD1 is a possible D gene (5 bases). V was clipped by 2 bases and J by 1 base, with 7 bases between them. Germline-derived CDR1 and CDR2 are GTSNPN and SVGIG (reference sequence). This CDR3 comprises 13 residues. The CDR3 sequence: CAWSLQGTDTQYF. In DNA, the CDR3 is TGTGCCTGGAGTCTACAGGGCACAGATACGCAGTATTTT.

The chain is built from TRBV5-1 and TRBJ1-1; possibly TRBD1 for D (5 bases). Germline CDR1 SGHRS, CDR2 YFSETQ. The CDR3 contains 14 residues. Between the trimmed V and J ends, which lost 4 bases and 2 bases, there was a span of 12 bases. CDR3: CASSQDGGNTEAFF. The CDR3 region has the DNA TGCGCCAGCAGCCAGGACGGGGGAAACACTGAAGCTTTCTTT.

The chain links TRBV19 to TRBJ1-2; 7 bases align to TRBD1. Per germline, CDR1 LNHDA and CDR2 SQIVND (reference sequence). V shed 8 bases and J 2 bases; nucleotides not matched to a gene: 8. The CDR3 has 14 amino acids. CDR3 residues: CASLPDRLNYGYTF. The CDR3 DNA follows: TGTGCCAGTCTCCCGGACAGGCTGAACTATGGCTACACCTTC.

CDR3 bases: TGTGCCACCGCGACCGGGGGGGGCACTGAAGCTTTCTTT. Protein sequence: CATATGGGTEAFF. V usage is TRBV25-1 and J usage is TRBJ1-1; a possible D gene is TRBD1 (5 bases). CDR1 MGHDK and CDR2 SYGVNS come from the germline V gene. Trimming cost V 10 bases and J 4 bases, with 16 bases left between them. This CDR3 has 13 amino acids.

The chain is built from TRBV10-3 and TRBJ1-2, with 7 bases identical to TRBD1. This CDR3 has 13 residues. V shed 10 bases, J shed 1 base, and the junction held 6 bases outside the gene matches. Germline V gene data show CDR1 as ENHRY and CDR2 as SYGVKD. The CDR3 nucleotides are TGTGCCACCTGGGGACAGCTTAACTATGGCTACACCTTC. Residues: CATWGQLNYGYTF.

The gene calls are TRBV27 and TRBJ1-1; maybe TRBD1 (5 bases). The V gene lost 9 bases and the J gene lost 1 base, with 12 bases spanning the gap. Germline V gives CDR1 MNHEY, CDR2 SMNVEV (reference sequence). CDR3 length: 13 residues. The CDR3 region has the DNA TGTGCCAGTTCGACAGAGACGAACACTGAAGCTTTCTTT. This codes for CASSTETNTEAFF.

This chain uses TRBV6-6 with TRBJ1-2; D is undetermined. Trimming shortened V by 6 bases and J by 0 bases, and 11 bases separated the two germline ends. The CDR3 runs to 14 residues. Germline loops: CDR1 MNHNY, CDR2 SVGAGI (reference sequence). This CDR3 reads CASSTKRPNYGYTF. The CDR3 DNA reads TGTGCCAGCAGCACCAAGCGGCCTAACTATGGCTACACCTTC.